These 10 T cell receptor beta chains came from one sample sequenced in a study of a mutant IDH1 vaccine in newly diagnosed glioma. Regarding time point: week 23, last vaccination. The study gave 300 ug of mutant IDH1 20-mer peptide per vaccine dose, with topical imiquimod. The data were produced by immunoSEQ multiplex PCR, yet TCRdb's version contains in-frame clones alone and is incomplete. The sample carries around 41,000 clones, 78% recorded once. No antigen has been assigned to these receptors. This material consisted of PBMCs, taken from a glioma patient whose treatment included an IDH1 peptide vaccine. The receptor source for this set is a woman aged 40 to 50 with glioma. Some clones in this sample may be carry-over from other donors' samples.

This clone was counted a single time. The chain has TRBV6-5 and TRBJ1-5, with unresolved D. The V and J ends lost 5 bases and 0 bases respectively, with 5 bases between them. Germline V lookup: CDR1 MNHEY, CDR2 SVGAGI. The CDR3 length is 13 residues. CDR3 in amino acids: CASSPNSNQPQHF. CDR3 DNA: TGTGCCAGCAGTCCAAATAGCAATCAGCCCCAGCATTTT.

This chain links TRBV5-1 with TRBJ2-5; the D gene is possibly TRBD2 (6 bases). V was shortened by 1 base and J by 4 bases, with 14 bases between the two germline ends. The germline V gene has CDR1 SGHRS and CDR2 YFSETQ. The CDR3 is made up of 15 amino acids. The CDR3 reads CASSLPETGVETQYF. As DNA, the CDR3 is TGCGCCAGCAGCTTGCCAGAGACGGGGGTAGAGACCCAGTACTTC.

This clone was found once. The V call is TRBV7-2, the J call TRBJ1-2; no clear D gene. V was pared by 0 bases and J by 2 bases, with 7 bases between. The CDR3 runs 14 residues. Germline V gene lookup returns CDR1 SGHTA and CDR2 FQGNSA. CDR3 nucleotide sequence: TGTGCCAGCAGCTTAGCCCATACCAACTATGGCTACACCTTC. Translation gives CASSLAHTNYGYTF.

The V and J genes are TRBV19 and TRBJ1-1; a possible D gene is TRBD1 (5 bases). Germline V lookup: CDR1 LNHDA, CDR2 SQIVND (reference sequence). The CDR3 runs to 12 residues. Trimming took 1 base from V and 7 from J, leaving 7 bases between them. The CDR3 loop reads CASSIGGVEAFF. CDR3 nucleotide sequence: TGTGCCAGTAGTATAGGGGGGGTTGAAGCTTTCTTT.

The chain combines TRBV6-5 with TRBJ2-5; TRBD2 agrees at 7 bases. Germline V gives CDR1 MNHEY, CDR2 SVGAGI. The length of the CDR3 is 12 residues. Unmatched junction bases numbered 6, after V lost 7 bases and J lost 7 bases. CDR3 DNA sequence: TGTGCCAGCACAGGAGGGGAGGGGACCCAGTACTTC. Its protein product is CASTGGEGTQYF.

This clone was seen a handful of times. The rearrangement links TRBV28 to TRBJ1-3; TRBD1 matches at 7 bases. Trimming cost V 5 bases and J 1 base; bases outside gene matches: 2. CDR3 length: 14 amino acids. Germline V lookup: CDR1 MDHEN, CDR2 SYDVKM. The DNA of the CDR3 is TGTGCCAGCAGTCAACAGGGGTCTGGAAACACCATATATTTT. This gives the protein CASSQQGSGNTIYF.

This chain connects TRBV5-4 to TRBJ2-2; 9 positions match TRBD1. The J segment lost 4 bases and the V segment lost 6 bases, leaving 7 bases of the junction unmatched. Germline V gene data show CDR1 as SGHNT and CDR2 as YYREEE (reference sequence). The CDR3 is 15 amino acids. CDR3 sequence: CASTPGTGSTGELFF. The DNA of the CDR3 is TGTGCCAGCACCCCCGGGACAGGGTCCACCGGGGAGCTGTTTTTT. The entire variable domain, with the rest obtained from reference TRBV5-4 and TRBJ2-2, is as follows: ETGVTQSPTHLIKTRGQQVTLRCSSQSGHNTVSWYQQALGQGPQFIFQYYREEENGRGNFPPRFSGLQFPNYSSELNVNALELDDSALYLCASTPGTGSTGELFFGEGSRLTVL.

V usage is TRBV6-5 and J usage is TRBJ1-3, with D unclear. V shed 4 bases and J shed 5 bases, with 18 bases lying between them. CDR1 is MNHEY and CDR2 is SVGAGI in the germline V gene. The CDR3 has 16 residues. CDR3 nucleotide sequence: TGTGCCAGCAGTTCCCGTAAAAACAATAAGAGAAACACCATATATTTT. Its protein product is CASSSRKNNKRNTIYF.

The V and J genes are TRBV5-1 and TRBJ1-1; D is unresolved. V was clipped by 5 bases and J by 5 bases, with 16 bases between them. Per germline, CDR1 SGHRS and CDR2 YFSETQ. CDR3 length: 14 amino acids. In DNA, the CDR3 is TGCGCCAGCAGTCCTAGGGTTTCAAGGACTGAAGCTTTCTTT. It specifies CASSPRVSRTEAFF.

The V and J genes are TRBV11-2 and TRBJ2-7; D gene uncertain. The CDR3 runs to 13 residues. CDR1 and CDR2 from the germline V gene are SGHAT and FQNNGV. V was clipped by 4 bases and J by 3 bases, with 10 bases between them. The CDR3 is CASSYRGDYEQYF. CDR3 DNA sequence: TGTGCCAGCAGCTACCGTGGGGACTACGAGCAGTACTTC.